This TCR beta chain was sequenced for a study of vaccination effects on CD4 cells after COVID-19. General study results and limits: Relatively few convalescent patients took part in the study, which had no early post-infection timepoints.

A note on this clone: The target antigen is unknown.

Assay used: immunoSEQ multiplex PCR; TCRdb lists only in-frame clones, some missing. The sample has about 28,000 clones, roughly 74% seen once; the top ten hold approximately 10%. Trimming left V 5 bases short and J 6 bases short, with 21 bases between. The CDR3 loop spans 16 amino acids. Germline assignment: CDR1 LNHDA and CDR2 SQIVND (reference sequence). CD4+ T cells specific for antigen were expanded with viral peptide pools by the ViraFEST assay before sequencing. CD4+ T cell isolation took place after 10 days of culture. The cohort was immunized with two doses of either the BNT162b2 or mRNA-1273 vaccine. Wells containing a few million PBMC each were cultured with 10 IU/ml IL-2 and 8 to 10 ug/ml peptides.

The starting material was CD4+ T cells from PBMCs cultured with HCoV-NL63 spike peptides, obtained after COVID-19 vaccination. The sequence came from a human donor who received a COVID-19 vaccine. This chain connects TRBV19 to TRBJ2-3; weak D call: TRBD2 (6 bases). The CDR3 protein is CASSSHGGAISDTQYF. The CDR3 DNA reads TGTGCCAGTAGTTCCCATGGCGGGGCAATAAGTGATACGCAGTATTTT.